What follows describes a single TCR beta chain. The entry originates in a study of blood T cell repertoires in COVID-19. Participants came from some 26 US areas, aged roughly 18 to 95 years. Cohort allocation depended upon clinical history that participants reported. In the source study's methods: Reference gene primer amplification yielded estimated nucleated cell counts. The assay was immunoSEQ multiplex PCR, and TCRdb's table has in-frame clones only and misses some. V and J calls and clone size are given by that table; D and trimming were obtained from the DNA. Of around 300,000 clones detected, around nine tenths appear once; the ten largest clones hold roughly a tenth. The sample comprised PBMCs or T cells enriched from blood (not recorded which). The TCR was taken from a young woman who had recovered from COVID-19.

CDR3 coding DNA: TGTGCCATCAGTGAGGGCAGGGGCTTAAGCTCCTACAATGAGCAGTTCTTC. This sequence encodes CAISEGRGLSSYNEQFF. The chain links TRBV10-3 to TRBJ2-1; perhaps TRBD1 as D (6 bases). Germline values: CDR1 ENHRY, CDR2 SYGVKD. The CDR3 consists of 17 residues. Trimming pared 2 bases from V and 0 bases from J, leaving 14 bases between.